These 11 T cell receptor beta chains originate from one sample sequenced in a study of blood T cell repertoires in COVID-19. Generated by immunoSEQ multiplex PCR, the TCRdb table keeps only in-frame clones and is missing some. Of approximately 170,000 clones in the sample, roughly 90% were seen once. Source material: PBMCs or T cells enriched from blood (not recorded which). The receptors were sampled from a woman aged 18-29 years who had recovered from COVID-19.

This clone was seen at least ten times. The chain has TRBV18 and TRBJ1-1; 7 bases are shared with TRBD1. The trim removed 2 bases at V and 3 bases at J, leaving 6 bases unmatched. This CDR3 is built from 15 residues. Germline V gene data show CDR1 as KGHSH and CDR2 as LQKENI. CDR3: CASSPDRATDTEAFF. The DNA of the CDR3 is TGTGCCAGCTCACCAGACAGGGCAACGGACACTGAAGCTTTCTTT.

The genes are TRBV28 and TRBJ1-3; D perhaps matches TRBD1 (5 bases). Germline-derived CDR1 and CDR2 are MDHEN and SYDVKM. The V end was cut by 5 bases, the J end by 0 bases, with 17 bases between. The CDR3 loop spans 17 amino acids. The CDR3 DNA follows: TGTGCCAGCAGTCCAGGAGTTCGGGGGTACTCTGGAAACACCATATATTTT. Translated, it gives CASSPGVRGYSGNTIYF.

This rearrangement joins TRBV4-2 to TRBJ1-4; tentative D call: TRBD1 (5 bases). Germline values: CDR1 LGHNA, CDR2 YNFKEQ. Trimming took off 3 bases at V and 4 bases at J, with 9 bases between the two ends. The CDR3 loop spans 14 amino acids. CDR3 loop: CASSHSDNNEKLFF. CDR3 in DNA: TGTGCCAGCAGCCACTCGGACAATAATGAAAAACTGTTTTTT.

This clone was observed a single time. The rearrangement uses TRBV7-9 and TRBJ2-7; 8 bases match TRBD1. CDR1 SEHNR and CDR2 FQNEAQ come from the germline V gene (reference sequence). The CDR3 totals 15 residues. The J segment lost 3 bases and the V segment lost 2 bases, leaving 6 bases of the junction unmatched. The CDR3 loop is CASSLPGQGFYEQYF. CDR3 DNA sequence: TGTGCCAGCAGCTTACCCGGACAGGGCTTCTACGAGCAGTACTTC.

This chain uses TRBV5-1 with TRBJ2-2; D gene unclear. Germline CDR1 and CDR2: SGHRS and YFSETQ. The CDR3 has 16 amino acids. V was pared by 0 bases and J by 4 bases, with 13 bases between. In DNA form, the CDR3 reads TGCGCCAGCAGCTTGGGGCGGCGACCCCCCACCGGGGAGCTGTTTTTT. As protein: CASSLGRRPPTGELFF.

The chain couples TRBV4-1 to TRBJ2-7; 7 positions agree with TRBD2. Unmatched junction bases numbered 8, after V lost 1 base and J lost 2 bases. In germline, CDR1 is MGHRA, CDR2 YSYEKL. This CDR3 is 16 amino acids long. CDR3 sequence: CASSQGGQRGTYEQYF. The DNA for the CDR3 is TGCGCCAGCAGCCAAGGAGGCCAGCGGGGAACCTACGAGCAGTACTTC.

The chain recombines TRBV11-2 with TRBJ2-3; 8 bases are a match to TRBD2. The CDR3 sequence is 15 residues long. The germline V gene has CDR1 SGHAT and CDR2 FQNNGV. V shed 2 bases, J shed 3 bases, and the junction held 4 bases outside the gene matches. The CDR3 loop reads CASSLSGRWTDTQYF. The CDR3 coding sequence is TGTGCCAGCAGCTTAAGCGGGAGATGGACAGATACGCAGTATTTT.

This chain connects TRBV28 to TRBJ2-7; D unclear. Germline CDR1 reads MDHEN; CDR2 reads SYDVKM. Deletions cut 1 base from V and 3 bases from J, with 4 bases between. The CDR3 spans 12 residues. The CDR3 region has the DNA TGTGCCAGCAGTTTATCCCTCTACGAGCAGTACTTC. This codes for CASSLSLYEQYF.

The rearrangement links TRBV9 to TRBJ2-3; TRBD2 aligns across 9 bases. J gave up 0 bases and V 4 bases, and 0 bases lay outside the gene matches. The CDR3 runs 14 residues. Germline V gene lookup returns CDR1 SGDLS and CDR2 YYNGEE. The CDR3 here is CASSTSGSTDTQYF. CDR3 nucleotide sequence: TGTGCCAGCAGCACTAGCGGGAGCACAGATACGCAGTATTTT.

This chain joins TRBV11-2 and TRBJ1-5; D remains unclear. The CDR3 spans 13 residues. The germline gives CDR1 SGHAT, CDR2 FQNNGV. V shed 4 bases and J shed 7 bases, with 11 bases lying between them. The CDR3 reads CASSSAVNQPQHF. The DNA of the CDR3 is TGTGCCAGCAGCTCAGCGGTCAACCAGCCCCAGCATTTT.

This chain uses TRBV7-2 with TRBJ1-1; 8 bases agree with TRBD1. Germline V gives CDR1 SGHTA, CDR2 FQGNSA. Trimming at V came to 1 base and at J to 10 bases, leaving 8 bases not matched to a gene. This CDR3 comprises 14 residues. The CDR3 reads CASSLGRTGRGAFF. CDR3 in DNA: TGTGCCAGCAGCTTAGGAAGGACAGGGCGCGGAGCTTTCTTT. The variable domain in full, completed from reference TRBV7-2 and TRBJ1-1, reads GAGVSQSPSNKVTEKGKDVELRCDPISGHTALYWYRQSLGQGLEFLIYFQGNSAPDKSGLPSDRFSAERTGGSVSTLTIQRTQQEDSAVYLCASSLGRTGRGAFFGQGTRLTVV.